This T cell receptor (beta chain) was found in a study of early stage breast cancer tumors. Across the study: Each sample averaged around 10-fold read coverage.

Each sample had two DNA replicates, 0.5 to 0.65 ug blood or roughly 1.6 ug tissue. Libraries were prepared by immunoSEQ multiplex PCR; TCRdb keeps only in-frame clonotypes and omits some of them. The data show about 19,000 clones, with around 83% seen just once and approximately 2% held by the top ten. Looked up from germline, CDR1 is SGHKS and CDR2 is YYEKEE (reference sequence). This CDR3 has 15 amino acids. V gave up 4 bases and J gave up 2 bases; unmatched junction bases: 6. The rearrangement links TRBV5-5 to TRBJ2-7, with TRBD2 matching 10 bases. Sequenced input: blood. The receptor's source is a person aged 65 to 85 with breast cancer. CDR3: CASSPLAGRPYEQYF. The CDR3 nucleotides are TGTGCCAGCAGCCCACTAGCGGGGCGTCCCTACGAGCAGTACTTC.